These 22 T cell receptor beta chains came from one sample sequenced in a study of blood T cell repertoires in COVID-19. Here immunoSEQ multiplex PCR was the method, and the copy in TCRdb shows in-frame clones only, minus some. The sample yields around 250,000 clones, about 89% seen once. The sample was peripheral blood. The receptor set was obtained from a man in his forties with active or convalescent COVID-19.

The chain uses TRBV14 and TRBJ1-1; 8 bases agree with TRBD1. CDR1 SGHDN and CDR2 FVKESK come from the germline V gene. The length of the CDR3 is 15 residues. The trim removed 0 bases at V and 6 bases at J, leaving 6 bases unmatched. This CDR3 reads CASSQDGQGEPEAFF. In DNA form, the CDR3 reads TGTGCCAGCAGCCAAGACGGACAGGGAGAGCCTGAAGCTTTCTTT.

CDR3 amino acids: CSVEGQGGNTIYF. The DNA of the CDR3 is TGCAGCGTTGAGGGACAGGGAGGAAACACCATATATTTT. The V and J genes are TRBV29-1 and TRBJ1-3; 9 bases map to TRBD1. The V gene's germline CDR1 is SQVTM and CDR2 ANQGSEA. The V gene end was trimmed by 3 bases and the J gene end by 4 bases; junction bases not matched to a gene: 1. The CDR3 totals 13 residues. The complete variable domain, with remaining parts taken from reference TRBV29-1 and TRBJ1-3, reads SAVISQKPSRDICQRGTSLTIQCQVDSQVTMMFWYRQQPGQSLTLIATANQGSEATYESGFVIDKFPISRPNLTFSTLTVSNMSPEDSSIYLCSVEGQGGNTIYFGEGSWLTVV.

The V call is TRBV10-2, the J call TRBJ2-7; TRBD1 matches at 12 bases. Germline lookup yields CDR1 WSHSY and CDR2 SAAADI. J was trimmed by 5 bases and V by 6 bases; bases with no gene match: 8. CDR3 size: 15 residues. As DNA, the CDR3 is TGCGCCAGCAGCCCGGGACAGGGGGCGAAGAACGAGCAGTACTTC. Protein sequence: CASSPGQGAKNEQYF.

This chain links TRBV10-3 with TRBJ2-7; perhaps TRBD1 as D (6 bases). The CDR3 length is 13 residues. Germline V gives CDR1 ENHRY, CDR2 SYGVKD. Trimming pared 5 bases from V and 3 bases from J, leaving 11 bases between. CDR3 nucleotide sequence: TGTGCCATCAGTACAGGGATGAGCTACGAGCAGTACTTC. Translation gives CAISTGMSYEQYF.

This chain links TRBV5-6 with TRBJ1-1, with D possibly being TRBD1 (5 bases). From germline, CDR1 is SGHDT and CDR2 YYEEEE. This CDR3 spans 15 amino acids. V lost 4 bases, J lost 0 bases, and 13 bases lay in between. Here the CDR3 reads CASSPEEGMNTEAFF. The DNA for the CDR3 is TGTGCCAGCAGCCCGGAGGAGGGGATGAACACTGAAGCTTTCTTT.

This clone has more than one count but fewer than ten. This chain joins TRBV27 and TRBJ2-7; D perhaps matches TRBD2 (5 bases). The V and J ends lost 3 bases and 2 bases respectively, with 11 bases between them. The germline V gene has CDR1 MNHEY and CDR2 SMNVEV (reference sequence). There are 14 residues in the CDR3. The CDR3 nucleotides are TGTGCCAGCAGTTTTCAAGCGGTTACCTACGAGCAGTACTTC. Its translation: CASSFQAVTYEQYF.

The chain has TRBV23-1 and TRBJ1-2; TRBD1 matches at 8 bases. TRBV23-1 is annotated as an ORF whose role is uncertain. This CDR3 contains 17 residues. V shed 2 bases, J shed 4 bases, and the junction held 12 bases outside the gene matches. For the CDR3, the DNA is TGCGCCAGCAGTCAACCGGACAGGGAGAGTGGGGTCTATGGCTACACCTTC. Amino acids: CASSQPDRESGVYGYTF.

This clone occurred a few times. The rearrangement links TRBV5-1 to TRBJ1-1; D unclear. The germline V and J ends were trimmed by 6 bases and 5 bases, with 17 bases remaining between them. The CDR3 loop spans 14 amino acids. CDR1 and CDR2 (germline): SGHRS, YFSETQ. The CDR3 sequence is CASTHSGPGTEAFF. The CDR3 coding sequence is TGCGCCAGCACTCACAGTGGGCCGGGGACTGAAGCTTTCTTT.

The chain combines TRBV18 with TRBJ2-2, with TRBD2 identical over 10 bases. CDR1 and CDR2 from the germline V gene are KGHSH and LQKENI. The CDR3 length is 18 residues. V was pared by 2 bases and J by 0 bases, with 6 bases of the junction left unmatched. The CDR3 DNA sequence: TGTGCCAGCTCACCAAGTCTACTAGCGGGATCGAACACCGGGGAGCTGTTTTTT. It encodes CASSPSLLAGSNTGELFF.

The chain couples TRBV5-1 to TRBJ1-2; no definite D call. Trimming pared 0 bases from V and 7 bases from J, leaving 16 bases between. The CDR3 length is 15 residues. Germline CDR1 and CDR2: SGHRS and YFSETQ. The DNA of the CDR3 is TGCGCCAGCAGCTTGGCCGGGGTCACCTCCGGTGGCTACACCTTC. It yields the protein CASSLAGVTSGGYTF.

This clone was observed a single time. The gene calls are TRBV27 and TRBJ2-7; 9 nucleotides match TRBD1. Germline V gene data show CDR1 as MNHEY and CDR2 as SMNVEV (reference sequence). The CDR3 totals 15 residues. V trimming: 4 bases; J trimming: 3 bases; junction bases outside the gene matches: 7. CDR3 nucleotide sequence: TGTGCCAGCAGTTCAACGGACAGGGGCGGCTACGAGCAGTACTTC. It encodes CASSSTDRGGYEQYF.

The chain couples TRBV5-4 to TRBJ2-2, with TRBD2 matching 10 bases. The CDR3 runs 19 residues. Per the germline V gene, CDR1 is SGHNT and CDR2 is YYREEE (reference sequence). Losses at the gene ends were 3 bases for V and 0 bases for J; bases not matched to a gene: 11. The CDR3 loop is CASSYPPGLAHTNTGELFF. The DNA for the CDR3 is TGTGCCAGCAGCTACCCACCGGGACTAGCGCATACGAACACCGGGGAGCTGTTTTTT. Full variable domain (rest looked up from reference TRBV5-4 and TRBJ2-2): ETGVTQSPTHLIKTRGQQVTLRCSSQSGHNTVSWYQQALGQGPQFIFQYYREEENGRGNFPPRFSGLQFPNYSSELNVNALELDDSALYLCASSYPPGLAHTNTGELFFGEGSRLTVL.

This clone turned up a few times. The chain has TRBV19 and TRBJ1-3, with TRBD1 identical over 7 bases. Unmatched junction bases numbered 6, after V lost 4 bases and J lost 0 bases. This CDR3 is 16 amino acids long. Germline loops: CDR1 LNHDA, CDR2 SQIVND (reference sequence). DNA for the CDR3: TGTGCCAGTAGTAGTGACAGGGTAATCTCTGGAAACACCATATATTTT. This gives the protein CASSSDRVISGNTIYF.

The chain recombines TRBV9 with TRBJ2-1; 8 bases map to TRBD2. CDR1 and CDR2 from the germline V gene are SGDLS and YYNGEE. The CDR3 runs to 17 residues. V was clipped by 1 base and J by 0 bases; unmatched bases: 6. CDR3 sequence reads: CASSVSPSGPSYNEQFF. DNA of the CDR3: TGTGCCAGCAGCGTAAGCCCTAGCGGGCCCTCCTACAATGAGCAGTTCTTC.

The genes are TRBV2 and TRBJ2-7; TRBD1 agrees at 7 bases. Trimming cost V 10 bases and J 8 bases; bases outside gene matches: 14. This CDR3 is 13 amino acids long. The germline V gene has CDR1 SNHLY and CDR2 FYNNEI. CDR3 nucleotide sequence: TGTGCCACCAAGGGACAGCCCGGAGAACAGCAGTACTTC. Its translation is CATKGQPGEQQYF.

This clone showed up just once. The CDR3 loop is CASSLGTGNEKLFF. Here the CDR3 DNA reads TGTGCCAGCAGCTTGGGGACAGGGAATGAAAAACTGTTTTTT. This chain joins TRBV7-7 and TRBJ1-4, with 9 bases fitting TRBD1. Losses at the gene ends were 3 bases for V and 5 bases for J; bases not matched to a gene: 1. CDR3 size: 14 residues. Germline CDR1 SSHAT, CDR2 FNYEAQ (reference sequence).

This sequence joins TRBV6-5 and TRBJ2-1; tentative D call: TRBD2 (5 bases). Germline V gene data show CDR1 as MNHEY and CDR2 as SVGAGI. The CDR3 covers 12 residues. Trimming shortened V by 5 bases and J by 14 bases, and 16 bases separated the two germline ends. The DNA for the CDR3 is TGTGCCAGCAGTCGGACTTTACACACGGAGTTCTTC. Its protein is CASSRTLHTEFF.

The J gene is TRBJ1-4, the V gene TRBV19, with TRBD1 matching 7 bases. V was clipped by 2 bases and J by 4 bases; unmatched bases: 4. This CDR3 spans 15 amino acids. Germline V lookup: CDR1 LNHDA, CDR2 SQIVND (reference sequence). CDR3 DNA: TGTGCCAGTAGTATACCGGGACAGATTAATGAAAAACTGTTTTTT. Its translation: CASSIPGQINEKLFF.

The chain combines TRBV11-3 with TRBJ2-7; tentative D call: TRBD2 (6 bases). CDR3 length equals 15 residues. From germline, CDR1 is SGHNT and CDR2 YENEEA. Trimming took 1 base from V and 5 from J, leaving 15 bases between them. The CDR3 is CASSLGTAGVNEQYF. The DNA for the CDR3 is TGTGCCAGCAGCTTAGGTACAGCGGGTGTCAACGAGCAGTACTTC.

This chain links TRBV6-2 or TRBV6-3 with TRBJ1-2; TRBD1 might be the D (6 bases). This CDR3 comprises 14 residues. Germline V gives CDR1 MNHEY, CDR2 SVGEGT. The V gene lost 6 bases and the J gene lost 1 base, with 12 bases spanning the gap. The CDR3 is CASSSDSLNYGYTF. CDR3 coding DNA: TGTGCCAGCAGCTCGGACAGCCTTAACTATGGCTACACCTTC.

A few counts support this clone. The chain carries TRBV27 and TRBJ1-2, with 7 bases identical to TRBD1. Per the germline V gene, CDR1 is MNHEY and CDR2 is SMNVEV (reference sequence). The V gene end was trimmed by 5 bases and the J gene end by 8 bases; junction bases not matched to a gene: 8. This CDR3 has 13 amino acids. The CDR3 DNA is TGTGCCAGCAGTCGACAGGGAGTGGGGGGCTACACCTTC. Encoded protein: CASSRQGVGGYTF.

V gene TRBV7-9 combines with J gene TRBJ2-1; 13 positions agree with TRBD2. Germline V CDR1 and CDR2: SEHNR, FQNEAQ (reference sequence). Losses at the gene ends were 4 bases for V and 9 bases for J; bases not matched to a gene: 9. CDR3 length: 16 residues. CDR3 coding DNA: TGTGCCAGCAGCTCCCCGGGACTAGCGGGATCGGTTGAGCAGTTCTTC. Protein sequence: CASSSPGLAGSVEQFF.